The TCR beta chain under discussion was sequenced for a study of long-term antiretroviral therapy in people with HIV. General study points: Drawn between 2004 and 2017, the blood was possibly obtained under older ART regimens. Participants lacked recorded data on ART adherence, viral resistance or therapy changes.

The run of the v3.0 immunoSEQ assay was at survey level. The repertoire was sequenced with immunoSEQ multiplex PCR; TCRdb's copy has only in-frame clones and lacks some. The table includes 15,000 or so clones, roughly 94% detected once. A word on this clone: Antigen specificity is unknown.

The CDR3 loop spans 16 amino acids. In germline, CDR1 is SGHRS, CDR2 YFSETQ. V dropped 0 bases and J dropped 1 base, with 10 bases sitting between them. In the United States, treatment was given to all participants with HIV. This TCR came from a woman aged 45-65 years with HIV. The sample in question was unsorted PBMCs, obtained roughly 6.4 years after starting antiretroviral therapy. V gene TRBV5-1 combines with J gene TRBJ2-2; possibly TRBD2 for D (7 bases). The CDR3 DNA reads as TGCGCCAGCAGCTTGGGGGGGGGCCGGAACACCGGGGAGCTGTTTTTT. Translation: CASSLGGGRNTGELFF.